This T cell receptor (beta chain) derives from a study of kidney transplant recipient with SARS-CoV-2 infection. TCRdb reprocessed the reads via MiXCR and lists one record per CDR3 protein. The sample lists roughly 230,000 distinct CDR3 sequences, 25% to 35% occurring once. The V end lost 11 bases, the J end lost 8 bases, and 15 bases lay between the germline ends. This CDR3 spans 12 amino acids. Points on this clonotype: This clone may be a read error of a much larger clone one base away.

This TCR was sampled from a young adult male patient who had COVID-19 and was a kidney transplant recipient. Some T cells here may be from the graft donor. The starting material was a blood sample, obtained at baseline and between days 110 and 120 from a kidney transplant recipient. The chain recombines TRBV6-7 with TRBJ2-2; D gene unclear. TRBV6-7 is an ORF; its function is uncertain. The CDR3 DNA sequence: TGTGCCGGCCCCACCCCCCGAGGGGAGCTGTTTTTT. This codes for CAGPTPRGELFF.